The 14 T cell receptor beta chains below were found in one sample sequenced in a study of CD8 T cells in ankylosing spondylitis. TCRdb reprocessed the 5' RACE reads via MiXCR and lists one record per CDR3 protein. The top ten clones hold roughly 9% of a sample with about 320,000 distinct CDR3 sequences, roughly 12% of them seen once. Material for sequencing was blood, either unsorted or a sorted T cell fraction (not recorded which). Receptors originate from a female donor with ankylosing spondylitis or in good health (not recorded which).

In this sample, this clonotype turned up a few times. The gene calls are TRBV5-1 and TRBJ2-3; D uncertain. The CDR3 sequence is 14 residues long. Germline V gene lookup returns CDR1 SGHRS and CDR2 YFSETQ. V gave up 3 bases and J gave up 3 bases, with 11 bases separating them. The CDR3 DNA sequence: TGCGCCAGCAGCTCGGCGGTCGTGACAGATACGCAGTATTTT. Its protein is CASSSAVVTDTQYF.

In this sample, this clonotype turned up many times. The genes are TRBV24-1 and TRBJ1-2; D ambiguous. CDR1 is KGHDR, CDR2 SFDVKD, per germline. The CDR3 is made up of 14 amino acids. The V end lost 6 bases, the J end lost 5 bases, and 15 bases lay between the germline ends. The CDR3 loop is CATSSEGLEYGYTF. In DNA form, the CDR3 reads TGTGCCACCAGTTCGGAGGGTTTGGAGTATGGCTACACCTTC.

Of note for this clonotype: This may be a read error, as it is one base from a much larger clone. The chain has TRBV20-1 and TRBJ1-2; D may be TRBD1 (5 bases). CDR1 and CDR2 (germline): DFQATT, SNEGSKA (reference sequence). The CDR3 consists of 12 residues. The DNA of the CDR3 is TGCCGTGCTAGAGATGGGGGTGGGTGGAACACCTTC. Translated: CRARDGGGWNTF.

This clonotype showed up many times. The genes are TRBV5-1 and TRBJ2-3; D call uncertain. V was pared by 6 bases and J by 2 bases, with 13 bases between. The germline CDR1 and CDR2 sequences are SGHRS and YFSETQ. The CDR3 has 14 residues. The CDR3 here is CASTESRITDTQYF. CDR3 coding DNA: TGCGCCAGCACCGAAAGTAGAATCACAGATACGCAGTATTTT.

This clonotype was observed at least ten times. The chain employs TRBV5-1 and TRBJ2-1, with D possibly TRBD2 on 5 matching bases. Germline loops: CDR1 SGHRS, CDR2 YFSETQ. Between the trimmed V and J ends, which lost 5 bases and 5 bases, there was a span of 14 bases. The CDR3 is made up of 14 amino acids. The CDR3 bases are TGCGCCAGCAGGGGAGTTAGCTGGGACAATGAGCAGTTCTTC. This gives the protein CASRGVSWDNEQFF.

This clonotype was counted only a few times. This chain uses TRBV2 with TRBJ2-7; TRBD2 is a possible D gene (6 bases). The CDR3 sequence is 13 residues long. CDR1 is SNHLY, CDR2 FYNNEI, per germline. Trimming took off 4 bases at V and 5 bases at J, with 12 bases between the two ends. The CDR3 loop reads CASSGLVVHEQYF. DNA for the CDR3: TGTGCCAGCAGTGGACTAGTGGTCCACGAGCAGTACTTC. Full variable domain (outside the CDR3, taken from reference TRBV2 and TRBJ2-7): EPEVTQTPSHQVTQMGQEVILRCVPISNHLYFYWYRQILGQKVEFLVSFYNNEISEKSEIFDDQFSVERPDGSNFTLKIRSTKLEDSAMYFCASSGLVVHEQYFGPGTRLTVT.

This clonotype was counted ten times or more. The V call is TRBV10-2, the J call TRBJ2-5, with a weak D call TRBD1 (6 bases). The V gene lost 0 bases and the J gene lost 5 bases, with 10 bases spanning the gap. Germline V CDR1 and CDR2: WSHSY, SAAADI. This CDR3 has 14 amino acids. The CDR3 is CASSESNREETQYF. CDR3 nucleotide sequence: TGCGCCAGCAGTGAGTCGAACAGGGAGGAGACCCAGTACTTC.

The sample holds many counts of this clonotype. V gene TRBV11-2 combines with J gene TRBJ2-3; TRBD1 is a possible D gene (5 bases). CDR3 size: 17 residues. Trimming pared 5 bases from V and 2 bases from J, leaving 20 bases between. CDR1 and CDR2 (germline): SGHAT, FQNNGV. CDR3 nucleotide sequence: TGTGCCAGCAGCCGCACTTATAGCAGGGCCTACACAGATACGCAGTATTTT. It encodes CASSRTYSRAYTDTQYF.

The chain recombines TRBV20-1 with TRBJ2-3; D unclear. Germline CDR1 is DFQATT and CDR2 is SNEGSKA (reference sequence). The CDR3 consists of 13 residues. Trimming cost V 6 bases and J 2 bases, with 12 bases left between them. The CDR3 loop reads CSATRPHTDTQYF. Here the CDR3 DNA reads TGCAGTGCGACCAGACCCCACACAGATACGCAGTATTTT.

This clonotype was detected ten times or more. The V gene is TRBV10-3, the J gene TRBJ2-1; 15 nucleotides match TRBD2. V lost 0 bases and J lost 9; bases outside the gene matches: 15. In germline, CDR1 is ENHRY, CDR2 SYGVKD. The CDR3 is 20 amino acids. This CDR3 reads CAISESLLPRTSGRGIEQFF. In DNA form, the CDR3 reads TGTGCCATCAGTGAGTCCCTTCTCCCCCGGACTAGCGGGAGGGGGATTGAGCAGTTCTTC.

This chain joins TRBV18 and TRBJ2-5, with D unresolved. This CDR3 contains 13 residues. V was clipped by 6 bases and J by 2 bases, with 10 bases between them. Germline CDR1 reads KGHSH; CDR2 reads LQKENI. The chain's CDR3 is CASSTGEQETQYF. The CDR3 nucleotides read TGTGCCAGCTCGACGGGCGAGCAAGAGACCCAGTACTTC. The entire variable domain, with the rest obtained from reference TRBV18 and TRBJ2-5, is as follows: NAGVMQNPRHLVRRRGQEARLRCSPMKGHSHVYWYRQLPEEGLKFMVYLQKENIIDESGMPKERFSAEFPKEGPSILRIQQVVRGDSAAYFCASSTGEQETQYFGPGTRLLVL.

This clonotype was seen at least ten times. The rearrangement uses TRBV10-1 and TRBJ2-7; D is perhaps TRBD2 (5 bases). CDR1 is WNHNN, CDR2 SYGVQD, per germline (reference sequence). V dropped 0 bases and J dropped 3 bases, with 9 bases sitting between them. There are 14 residues in the CDR3. The CDR3 reads CASSESGGIYEQYF. DNA of the CDR3: TGCGCCAGCAGTGAGTCAGGAGGCATCTACGAGCAGTACTTC.

This clonotype was counted many times. This chain links TRBV28 with TRBJ1-3, with D uncertain. The V end lost 8 bases, the J end lost 0 bases, and 14 bases lay between the germline ends. The CDR3 has 15 residues. CDR1 MDHEN and CDR2 SYDVKM come from the germline V gene. The CDR3 DNA is TGTGCCAGCTTGTCAGCGGATGCCTCTGGAAACACCATATATTTT. Translating it yields CASLSADASGNTIYF. The complete variable domain, with remaining parts taken from reference TRBV28 and TRBJ1-3, reads DVKVTQSSRYLVKRTGEKVFLECVQDMDHENMFWYRQDPGLGLRLIYFSYDVKMKEKGDIPEGYSVSREKKERFSLILESASTNQTSMYLCASLSADASGNTIYFGEGSWLTVV.

This clonotype was seen many times. The chain has TRBV6-2 or TRBV6-3 and TRBJ1-6, with 8 nucleotides matching TRBD1. This CDR3 has 16 amino acids. V lost 8 bases, J lost 9 bases, and 15 bases stayed unmatched. CDR1 MNHEY and CDR2 SVGEGT come from the germline V gene. Here the CDR3 DNA reads TGTGCCAGCCGCGACCCACGTGGACAGGGAACTTCACCCCTCCACTTT. It specifies CASRDPRGQGTSPLHF.